The 8 T cell receptor beta chains presented below share a single source sample, sequenced in a study of CXCR3-negative and CXCR3-positive naive CD8 T cells. Whole-study findings and limits: Naive cells with CXCR3 showed TRB CDR3s that were more hydrophobic than those in CXCR3-negative naive cells.

The authors made the TRB cDNA libraries by 5' RACE using UMI labels. TCRdb reprocessed the 5' RACE reads; each CDR3 protein has one entry and no DNA is given. Its table lists about 150,000 distinct CDR3 sequences. Antigens of these TCRs are unknown. Sequencing used naive CXCR3+ CD8+ T cells from blood. The subset was: CD45RO-CCR7+CD27+CD95- naive CD8+ T cells expressing CXCR3 (TNR3+). These receptors all stem from a human donor in good health. Some clones in this sample may be carry-over from other donors' samples.

The CDR3 sequence: CASSYRDREMGQETQYF. The chain uses TRBV5-1 and TRBJ2-5; with no DNA, the TCRdb D assignment of TRBD1 cannot be verified. From germline, CDR1 is SGHRS and CDR2 YFSETQ. This CDR3 comprises 17 residues.

V and J are TRBV6-2 or TRBV6-3 and TRBJ2-1; TCRdb outputs TRBD2, but without DNA this stays unchecked. Germline V gives CDR1 MNHEY, CDR2 SVGEGT. There are 11 residues in the CDR3. This CDR3 is CASSPPREQFF.

The chain uses TRBV4-3 and TRBJ1-2; lacking DNA, the TRBD1 call made by TCRdb goes unchecked. Germline loops: CDR1 LGHNA, CDR2 YSLEER. The CDR3 loop spans 15 amino acids. The CDR3 reads CASSQASSGNYGYTF.

This chain connects TRBV24-1 to TRBJ2-1; TCRdb returns TRBD1, unconfirmable since there is no DNA. The CDR3 sequence is 13 residues long. Germline V gene data show CDR1 as KGHDR and CDR2 as SFDVKD. The CDR3 sequence: CAASDLLGHEQFF.

The chain combines TRBV12-3 or TRBV12-4 with TRBJ2-7; TCRdb designates TRBD2, a call that cannot be tested without DNA. The CDR3 has 14 residues. The CDR3 reads CASSPLALSYEQYF.

The genes are TRBV14 and TRBJ2-1; as DNA is missing, the TRBD1 call by TCRdb cannot be tested. The CDR3 is 15 amino acids. Germline CDR1 SGHDN, CDR2 FVKESK. CDR3 region: CASSQVKGQYNEQFF.

The chain couples TRBV12-3 or TRBV12-4 to TRBJ1-2. The CDR3 sequence is 11 residues long. Here the CDR3 reads CASSLTDQYTF.

The chain couples TRBV28 to TRBJ2-1. The CDR3 consists of 14 residues. Germline V gene lookup returns CDR1 MDHEN and CDR2 SYDVKM. This CDR3 is CASKPGSSYNEQFF.